These 17 T cell receptor beta chains came from one sample sequenced in a study of human T cells and chemical hapten exposure. The time point: pre-sensitization, week 0. Treatment in this sample: therapeutic diphenylcyclopropenone sensitization with weekly scalp DPC. TCRdb fed the RACE reads into MiXCR, producing one record per CDR3 protein. Among 95,000 to 150,000 distinct CDR3 sequences listed, less than 15% were seen once. Sequencing used whole blood, obtained in connection with sensitization to the hapten diphenylcyclopropenone (DPC). The receptor source for this set is a woman aged 18 to 35 with alopecia areata. Some clones in this sample may be carry-over from other donors' samples.

The J gene is TRBJ1-1, the V gene TRBV2; D is possibly TRBD1 (6 bases). Trimming took 4 bases from V and 5 from J, leaving 14 bases between them. The CDR3 has 14 amino acids. Germline-derived CDR1 and CDR2 are SNHLY and FYNNEI. In nucleotides, the CDR3 is TGTGCCAGCAGTGGAGTGACAGGTTCAACTGAAGCTTTCTTT. Amino acids: CASSGVTGSTEAFF.

This clonotype appeared many times. The V call is TRBV6-5, the J call TRBJ1-2; a possible D gene is TRBD1 (5 bases). Per the germline V gene, CDR1 is MNHEY and CDR2 is SVGAGI. The length of the CDR3 is 17 residues. The germline V and J ends were trimmed by 0 bases and 4 bases, with 18 bases remaining between them. The CDR3 coding sequence is TGTGCCAGCAGTTACTCCGGGGCAGCCAGGGAGGGCTATGGCTACACCTTC. Its protein is CASSYSGAAREGYGYTF.

This chain joins TRBV7-9 and TRBJ2-2, with TRBD1 matching 9 bases. V lost 5 bases to trimming and J lost 4 bases; unmatched junction nucleotides: 5. The germline gives CDR1 SEHNR, CDR2 FQNEAQ (reference sequence). The CDR3 has 15 amino acids. This CDR3 reads CASSKDRGSTGELFF. The CDR3 nucleotides read TGTGCCAGCAGCAAGGACAGGGGCAGCACCGGGGAGCTGTTTTTT.

This sequence joins TRBV7-9 and TRBJ1-1; D not certain. The CDR3 is made up of 13 amino acids. With 6 bases removed from V and 3 bases from J, the gap between germline ends came to 11 bases. Germline CDR1 and CDR2: SEHNR and FQNEAQ (reference sequence). The CDR3 here is CASRQDRDTEAFF. The CDR3 nucleotides are TGTGCCAGCAGGCAAGACCGGGACACTGAAGCTTTCTTT.

At least ten counts were recorded for this clonotype. The rearrangement uses TRBV7-6 and TRBJ2-5; D is ambiguous. This CDR3 spans 11 amino acids. Germline V gives CDR1 SGHVS, CDR2 FNYEAQ. V shed 5 bases and J shed 2 bases, with 3 bases lying between them. CDR3 sequence: CASSHQETQYF. CDR3 sequence (DNA): TGTGCCAGCAGCCATCAAGAGACCCAGTACTTC.

This clonotype was found a few times. The chain recombines TRBV20-1 with TRBJ1-6; possible D gene TRBD1, 6 bases. Per the germline V gene, CDR1 is DFQATT and CDR2 is SNEGSKA (reference sequence). With 4 bases removed from V and 0 bases from J, the gap between germline ends came to 13 bases. The CDR3 has 16 amino acids. The CDR3 is CSATGDGDSYNSPLHF. The CDR3 bases are TGCAGTGCTACAGGGGATGGGGACTCCTATAATTCACCCCTCCACTTT.

This clonotype appeared many times. The genes are TRBV5-1 and TRBJ2-5; D unclear. CDR3 length: 14 residues. CDR1 and CDR2 (germline): SGHRS, YFSETQ. V lost 3 bases and J 5 bases, leaving 14 bases between the germline ends. CDR3 residues: CASSSMGLRETQYF. Written as DNA, the CDR3 is TGCGCCAGCAGCTCAATGGGGTTGAGGGAGACCCAGTACTTC.

This clonotype appeared a few times. The J gene is TRBJ2-4, the V gene TRBV5-1; D is ambiguous. The CDR3 has 15 residues. The V end was cut by 0 bases, the J end by 7 bases, with 14 bases between. Germline V gene sequence: CDR1 SGHRS, CDR2 YFSETQ. The CDR3 DNA sequence: TGCGCCAGCAGCTTGGATGCCATTACCGGGAACATTCAGTACTTC. Protein sequence: CASSLDAITGNIQYF.

The rearrangement uses TRBV5-6 and TRBJ1-2; 9 nucleotides align to TRBD1. Germline values: CDR1 SGHDT, CDR2 YYEEEE. The CDR3 sequence is 17 residues long. Germline trimming cut 1 base from V and 4 bases from J; bases unmatched to any gene: 11. The chain's CDR3 is CASSLLGDRERLYGYTF. The CDR3 DNA sequence: TGTGCCAGCAGCTTGTTGGGGGACAGGGAGCGCCTCTATGGCTACACCTTC.

This clonotype was counted a few times. This rearrangement joins TRBV4-3 to TRBJ2-7; D uncertain. This CDR3 has 14 residues. With 0 bases removed from V and 0 bases from J, the gap between germline ends came to 6 bases. Germline V gene lookup returns CDR1 LGHNA and CDR2 YSLEER. CDR3 bases: TGCGCCAGCAGCCAAGAGGTCGGCTCCTACGAGCAGTACTTC. Amino acids: CASSQEVGSYEQYF.

This clonotype was seen ten or more times. The V gene is TRBV28, the J gene TRBJ1-2; TRBD1 aligns across 7 bases. The CDR3 contains 12 residues. The V segment lost 5 bases and the J segment 7 bases; nucleotides outside the gene matches: 4. CDR1 and CDR2 from the germline V gene are MDHEN and SYDVKM. The CDR3 here is CASSEGAVGYTF. DNA for the CDR3: TGTGCCAGCAGTGAGGGGGCGGTTGGCTACACCTTC.

This chain connects TRBV15 to TRBJ2-1; no clear D. The CDR3 runs to 16 residues. The germline gives CDR1 LNHNV, CDR2 YYDKDF (reference sequence). The germline V and J ends were trimmed by 0 bases and 5 bases, with 14 bases remaining between them. CDR3 sequence: CATSRDPPPQDNEQFF. DNA for the CDR3: TGTGCCACCAGCAGAGATCCCCCACCCCAGGACAATGAGCAGTTCTTC.

V and J are TRBV20-1 and TRBJ2-3; TRBD1 is a possible D gene (6 bases). The CDR3 extends over 14 amino acids. Trimming took off 0 bases at V and 15 bases at J, with 22 bases between the two ends. Germline V lookup: CDR1 DFQATT, CDR2 SNEGSKA (reference sequence). DNA of the CDR3: TGCAGTGCTAGAGATCTAGGAGGACAGCGCATGTTTTATTTT. This translates into CSARDLGGQRMFYF.

The chain uses TRBV20-1 and TRBJ1-6; TRBD1 might be the D (5 bases). CDR3 length equals 17 residues. The germline gives CDR1 DFQATT, CDR2 SNEGSKA (reference sequence). Deletions cut 0 bases from V and 9 bases from J, with 21 bases between. The CDR3 nucleotides read TGCAGTGCTAGAGATGAGGGGATAGATCCCCCACTTTCACCCCTCCACTTT. Translation gives CSARDEGIDPPLSPLHF.

V is TRBV7-6 and J is TRBJ2-3; D is undetermined. V lost 4 bases to trimming and J lost 6 bases, with 14 bases between them. The CDR3 spans 14 residues. Germline V gene data show CDR1 as SGHVS and CDR2 as FNYEAQ. In DNA form, the CDR3 reads TGTGCCAGCAGCTCCACTGCTATCCAGGATACGCAGTATTTT. Protein: CASSSTAIQDTQYF.

This clonotype occurred many times. The CDR3 coding sequence is TGTGCCAGCAGATTCGGGACAGGGTGGAATTCACCCCTCCACTTT. The encoded protein is CASRFGTGWNSPLHF. The chain is built from TRBV6-2 or TRBV6-3 and TRBJ1-6, with 9 positions matching TRBD1. With V trimmed by 6 bases and J by 7 bases, 7 bases remained unmatched. There are 15 residues in the CDR3. Germline V gene data show CDR1 as MNHEY and CDR2 as SVGEGT.

CDR3 DNA: TGTGCCAGCAGTTACAGGGTAGACACTGAAGCTTTCTTT. Amino acids: CASSYRVDTEAFF. This chain joins TRBV6-6 and TRBJ1-1; the D is unclear. Deletions cut 2 bases from V and 3 bases from J, with 7 bases between. The CDR3 contains 13 residues. CDR1 and CDR2 from the germline V gene are MNHNY and SVGAGI (reference sequence).